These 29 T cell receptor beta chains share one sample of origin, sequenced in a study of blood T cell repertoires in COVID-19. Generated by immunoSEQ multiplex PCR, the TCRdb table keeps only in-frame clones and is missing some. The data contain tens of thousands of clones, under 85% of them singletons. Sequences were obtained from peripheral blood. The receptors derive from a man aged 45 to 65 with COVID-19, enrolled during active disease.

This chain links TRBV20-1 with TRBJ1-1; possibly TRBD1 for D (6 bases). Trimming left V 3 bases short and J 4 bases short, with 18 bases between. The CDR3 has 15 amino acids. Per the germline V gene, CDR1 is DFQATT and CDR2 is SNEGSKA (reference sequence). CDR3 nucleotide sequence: TGCAGTGCTAGTGGTTTGGAGAAGGGGGTCACTGAAGCTTTCTTT. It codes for CSASGLEKGVTEAFF.

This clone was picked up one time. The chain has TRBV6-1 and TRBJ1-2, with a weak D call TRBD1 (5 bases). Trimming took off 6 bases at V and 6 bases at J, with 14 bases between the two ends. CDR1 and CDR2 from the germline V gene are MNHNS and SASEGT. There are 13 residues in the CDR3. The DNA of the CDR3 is TGTGCCAGCAGCGATCCGGCAGGGCATGGCTACACCTTC. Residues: CASSDPAGHGYTF.

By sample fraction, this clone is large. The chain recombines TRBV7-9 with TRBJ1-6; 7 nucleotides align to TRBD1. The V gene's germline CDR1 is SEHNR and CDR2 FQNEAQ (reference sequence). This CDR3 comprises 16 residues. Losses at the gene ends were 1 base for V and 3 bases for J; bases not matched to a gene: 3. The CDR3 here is CASSLGAGGYNSPLHF. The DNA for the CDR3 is TGTGCCAGCAGCTTAGGAGCAGGGGGCTATAATTCACCCCTCCACTTT.

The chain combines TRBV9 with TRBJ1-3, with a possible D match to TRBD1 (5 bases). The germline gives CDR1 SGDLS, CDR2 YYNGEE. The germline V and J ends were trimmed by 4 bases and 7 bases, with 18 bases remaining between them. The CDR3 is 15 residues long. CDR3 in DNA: TGTGCCAGCAGCCCCCAGGGCGCAACTTTGAACACCATATATTTT. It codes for CASSPQGATLNTIYF. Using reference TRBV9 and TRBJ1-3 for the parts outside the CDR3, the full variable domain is DSGVTQTPKHLITATGQRVTLRCSPRSGDLSVYWYQQSLDQGLQFLIQYYNGEERAKGNILERFSAQQFPDLHSELNLSSLELGDSALYFCASSPQGATLNTIYFGEGSWLTVV.

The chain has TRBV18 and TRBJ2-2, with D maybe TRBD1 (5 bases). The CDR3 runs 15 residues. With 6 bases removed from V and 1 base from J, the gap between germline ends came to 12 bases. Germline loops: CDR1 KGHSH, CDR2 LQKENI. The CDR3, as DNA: TGTGCCAGCTCCCTAGGACACATGAACACCGGGGAGCTGTTTTTT. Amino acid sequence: CASSLGHMNTGELFF.

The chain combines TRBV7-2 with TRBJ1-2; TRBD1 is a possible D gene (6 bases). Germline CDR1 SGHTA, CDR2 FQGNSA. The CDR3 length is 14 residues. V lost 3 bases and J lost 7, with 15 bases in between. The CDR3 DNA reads TGTGCCAGCAGCTTTGGGGGCCCTGTTAGTGGCTACACCTTC. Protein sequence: CASSFGGPVSGYTF.

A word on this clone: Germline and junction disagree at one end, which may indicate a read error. The CDR3 region has the DNA TGCGCCAGCAGCCAAGATTTTCCTATCTTC. Protein product: CASSQDFPIF. The chain links TRBV4-1 to TRBJ1-2, with unresolved D. The CDR3 is 10 amino acids. Germline V gene sequence: CDR1 MGHRA, CDR2 YSYEKL.

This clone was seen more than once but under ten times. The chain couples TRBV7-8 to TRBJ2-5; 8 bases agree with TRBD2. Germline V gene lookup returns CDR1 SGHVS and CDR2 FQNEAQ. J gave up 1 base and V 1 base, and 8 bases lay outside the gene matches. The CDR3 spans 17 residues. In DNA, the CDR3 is TGTGCCAGCAGCTTAGTCATAGCGGGACAATTCCAAGAGACCCAGTACTTC. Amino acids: CASSLVIAGQFQETQYF.

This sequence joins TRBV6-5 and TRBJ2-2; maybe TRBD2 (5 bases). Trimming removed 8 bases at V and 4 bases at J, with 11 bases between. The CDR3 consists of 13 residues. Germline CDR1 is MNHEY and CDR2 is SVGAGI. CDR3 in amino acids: CASARGGTGELFF. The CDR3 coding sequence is TGTGCCAGCGCGCGCGGAGGCACCGGGGAGCTGTTTTTT.

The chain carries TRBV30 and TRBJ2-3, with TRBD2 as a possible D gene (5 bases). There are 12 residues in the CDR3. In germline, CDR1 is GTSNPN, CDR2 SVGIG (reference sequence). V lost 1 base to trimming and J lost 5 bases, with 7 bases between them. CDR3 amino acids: CAWSAGLDTQYF. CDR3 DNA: TGTGCCTGGAGTGCCGGACTAGATACGCAGTATTTT.

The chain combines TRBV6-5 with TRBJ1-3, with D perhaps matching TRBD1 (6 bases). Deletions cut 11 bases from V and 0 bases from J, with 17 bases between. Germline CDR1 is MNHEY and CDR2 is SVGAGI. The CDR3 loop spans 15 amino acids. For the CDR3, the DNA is TGTGCCGTCCTACGGGGGGGGCTCTCTGGAAACACCATATATTTT. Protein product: CAVLRGGLSGNTIYF.

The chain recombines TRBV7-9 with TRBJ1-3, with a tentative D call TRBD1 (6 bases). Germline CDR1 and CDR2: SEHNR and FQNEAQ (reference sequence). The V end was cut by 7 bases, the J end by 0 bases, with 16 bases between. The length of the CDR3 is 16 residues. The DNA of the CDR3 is TGTGCCAGCACCCCCATCAGGGGCGGCTCTGGAAACACCATATATTTT. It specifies CASTPIRGGSGNTIYF.

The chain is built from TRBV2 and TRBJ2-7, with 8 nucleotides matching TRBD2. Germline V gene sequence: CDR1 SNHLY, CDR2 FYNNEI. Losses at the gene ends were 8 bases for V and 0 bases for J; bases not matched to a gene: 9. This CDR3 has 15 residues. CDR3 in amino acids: CASGISGVYSYEQYF. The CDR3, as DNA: TGTGCCAGCGGAATTAGCGGGGTCTACTCCTACGAGCAGTACTTC.

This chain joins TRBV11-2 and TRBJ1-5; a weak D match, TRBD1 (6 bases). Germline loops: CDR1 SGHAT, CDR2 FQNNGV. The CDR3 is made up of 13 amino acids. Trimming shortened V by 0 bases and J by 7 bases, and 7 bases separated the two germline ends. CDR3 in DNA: TGTGCCAGCAGCTTAGAGAGGGGGCAGCCCCAGCATTTT. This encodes CASSLERGQPQHF. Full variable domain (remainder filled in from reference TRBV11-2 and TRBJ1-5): EAGVAQSPRYKIIEKRQSVAFWCNPISGHATLYWYQQILGQGPKLLIQFQNNGVVDDSQLPKDRFSAERLKGVDSTLKIQPAKLEDSAVYLCASSLERGQPQHFGDGTRLSIL.

In DNA form, the CDR3 reads TGTGCCGGAGGAGCAGGAGGCCCTAATTCACCCCTCCACTTT. Its protein product is CAGGAGGPNSPLHF. The J gene is TRBJ1-6, the V gene TRBV2; D gene uncertain. The germline V gene has CDR1 SNHLY and CDR2 FYNNEI. The CDR3 is 14 residues long. V lost 11 bases and J 6 bases, leaving 17 bases between the germline ends. Complete variable domain (other parts from reference TRBV2 and TRBJ1-6): EPEVTQTPSHQVTQMGQEVILRCVPISNHLYFYWYRQILGQKVEFLVSFYNNEISEKSEIFDDQFSVERPDGSNFTLKIRSTKLEDSAMYFCAGGAGGPNSPLHFGNGTRLTVT.

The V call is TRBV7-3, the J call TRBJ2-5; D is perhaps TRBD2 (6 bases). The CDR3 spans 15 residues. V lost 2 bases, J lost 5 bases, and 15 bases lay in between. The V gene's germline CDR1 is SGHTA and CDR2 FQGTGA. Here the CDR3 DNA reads TGTGCCAGCAGCTTAGTCGGCGGGGCGGGGGAGACCCAGTACTTC. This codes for CASSLVGGAGETQYF.

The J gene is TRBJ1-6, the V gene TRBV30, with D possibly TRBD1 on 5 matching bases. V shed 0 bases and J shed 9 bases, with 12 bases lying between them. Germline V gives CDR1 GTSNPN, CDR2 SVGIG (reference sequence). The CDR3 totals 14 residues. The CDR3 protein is CAWSVRGFGSPLHF. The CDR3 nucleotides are TGTGCCTGGAGTGTAAGGGGTTTTGGTTCACCCCTCCACTTT.

This CDR3 is CASSASETGTNYGYTF. In DNA, the CDR3 is TGTGCCAGCAGTGCGAGCGAGACAGGGACTAACTATGGCTACACCTTC. The J gene is TRBJ1-2, the V gene TRBV6-1; the match to TRBD1 covers 7 bases. The CDR3 has 16 amino acids. Germline-derived CDR1 and CDR2 are MNHNS and SASEGT. V trimming: 4 bases; J trimming: 0 bases; junction bases outside the gene matches: 8.

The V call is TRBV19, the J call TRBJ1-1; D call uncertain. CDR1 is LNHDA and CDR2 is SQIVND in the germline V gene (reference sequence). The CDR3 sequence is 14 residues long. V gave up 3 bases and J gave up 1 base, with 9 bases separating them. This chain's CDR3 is CASSIRMTNTEAFF. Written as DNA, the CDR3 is TGTGCCAGTAGTATCAGGATGACGAACACTGAAGCTTTCTTT.

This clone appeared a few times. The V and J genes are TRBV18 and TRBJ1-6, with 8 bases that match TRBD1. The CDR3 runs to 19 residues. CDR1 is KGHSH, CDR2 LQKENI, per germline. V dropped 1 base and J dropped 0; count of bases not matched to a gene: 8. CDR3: CASSPRAGTGGSYNSPLHF. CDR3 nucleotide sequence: TGTGCCAGCTCACCACGCGCAGGGACAGGCGGCTCCTATAATTCACCCCTCCACTTT. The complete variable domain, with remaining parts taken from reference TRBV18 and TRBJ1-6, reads NAGVMQNPRHLVRRRGQEARLRCSPMKGHSHVYWYRQLPEEGLKFMVYLQKENIIDESGMPKERFSAEFPKEGPSILRIQQVVRGDSAAYFCASSPRAGTGGSYNSPLHFGNGTRLTVT.

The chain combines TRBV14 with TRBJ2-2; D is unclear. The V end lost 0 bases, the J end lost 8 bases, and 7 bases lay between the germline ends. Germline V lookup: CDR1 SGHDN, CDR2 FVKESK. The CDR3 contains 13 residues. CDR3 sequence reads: CASSQDIEGELFF. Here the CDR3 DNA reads TGTGCCAGCAGCCAAGATATAGAGGGGGAGCTGTTTTTT.

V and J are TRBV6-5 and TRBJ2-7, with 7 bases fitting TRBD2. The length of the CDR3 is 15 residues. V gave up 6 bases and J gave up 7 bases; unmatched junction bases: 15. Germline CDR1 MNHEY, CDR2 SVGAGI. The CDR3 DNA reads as TGTGCCAGCAGATATCTAGCGGCCACTCCGGGGGAGCAGTACTTC. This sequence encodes CASRYLAATPGEQYF.

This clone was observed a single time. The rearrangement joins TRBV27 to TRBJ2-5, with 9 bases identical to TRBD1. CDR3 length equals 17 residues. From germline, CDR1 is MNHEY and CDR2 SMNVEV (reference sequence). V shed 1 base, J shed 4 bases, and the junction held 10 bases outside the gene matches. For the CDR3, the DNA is TGTGCCAGCAGTTTATTGGGACAGGGTCTAGCCGGAGAGACCCAGTACTTC. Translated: CASSLLGQGLAGETQYF.

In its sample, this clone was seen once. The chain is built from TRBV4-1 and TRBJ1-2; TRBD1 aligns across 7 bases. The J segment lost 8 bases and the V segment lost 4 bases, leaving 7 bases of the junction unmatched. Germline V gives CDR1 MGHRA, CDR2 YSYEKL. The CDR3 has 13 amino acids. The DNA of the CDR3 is TGCGCCAGCAGCCCATTCCCGGGACAGGGCTACACCTTC. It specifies CASSPFPGQGYTF.

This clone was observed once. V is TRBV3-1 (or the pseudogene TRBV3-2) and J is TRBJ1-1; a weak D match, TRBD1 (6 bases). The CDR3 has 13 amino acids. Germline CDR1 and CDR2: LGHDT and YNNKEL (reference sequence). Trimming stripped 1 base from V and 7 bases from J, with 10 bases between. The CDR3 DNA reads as TGTGCCAGCAGCCAAGCAGGGGTGCTTGAAGCTTTCTTT. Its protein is CASSQAGVLEAFF.

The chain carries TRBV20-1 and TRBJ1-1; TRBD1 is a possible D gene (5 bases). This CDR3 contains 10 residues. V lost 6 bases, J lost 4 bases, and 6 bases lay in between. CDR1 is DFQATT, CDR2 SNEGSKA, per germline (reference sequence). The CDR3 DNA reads TGCAGTGCAAGGGGCACTGAAGCTTTCTTT. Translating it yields CSARGTEAFF.

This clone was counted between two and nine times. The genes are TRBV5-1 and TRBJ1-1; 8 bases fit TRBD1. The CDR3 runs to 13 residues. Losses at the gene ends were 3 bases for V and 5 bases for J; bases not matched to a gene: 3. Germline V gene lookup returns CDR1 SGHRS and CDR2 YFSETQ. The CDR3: CASSSDRATEAFF. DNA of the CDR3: TGCGCCAGCAGCTCGGACAGGGCAACTGAAGCTTTCTTT.

CDR3 amino acids: CAISESKVGDEKLFF. The CDR3 DNA is TGTGCCATCAGTGAGTCGAAAGTGGGCGATGAAAAACTGTTTTTT. The gene calls are TRBV10-3 and TRBJ1-4; D is unclear. V was shortened by 0 bases and J by 6 bases, with 11 bases between the two germline ends. Germline V gene data show CDR1 as ENHRY and CDR2 as SYGVKD. The CDR3 has 15 amino acids.

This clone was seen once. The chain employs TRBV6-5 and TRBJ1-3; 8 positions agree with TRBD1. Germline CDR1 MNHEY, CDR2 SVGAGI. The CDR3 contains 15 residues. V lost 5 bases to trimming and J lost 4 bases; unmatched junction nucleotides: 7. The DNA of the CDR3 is TGTGCCAGCAGTCTCGGACAGGGTCAAGGAAACACCATATATTTT. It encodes CASSLGQGQGNTIYF.